The sequence of this TCR beta chain was determined in a study of T-cell memory formation after mild COVID-19. Study information: TCR clusters mostly belonged to single donors. Study-wide results and limits: CD4+ bias marked clones expanding day 15 to 37, unlike balanced contracting clones.

5'RACE, which relied on constant-segment primers, yielded TCR alpha and TCR beta cDNA libraries carrying sample barcodes and UMIs. Each CDR3 protein gets one entry after TCRdb re-called the 5' RACE reads with MiXCR. The table records 300,000 to 350,000 distinct CDR3 sequences, around 19% of them present only once. The table lists this clonotype with many counts. The antigen is unknown. The CDR3 length is 14 residues. V lost 4 bases, J lost 1 base, and 11 bases lay in between. The germline gives CDR1 SGHRS, CDR2 YFSETQ. This TCR came from a man in his late teens or twenties who had mild COVID-19 (a few samples of this study predate the infection). Cell type and time point are not known. The chain is built from TRBV5-1 and TRBJ1-1; tentative D call: TRBD1 (5 bases). Sequenced input: PBMCs or a T cell subset sorted from them (not recorded which). For the CDR3, the DNA is TGCGCCAGCAGCCCGGATACAGGGAACACTGAAGCTTTCTTT. Translation gives CASSPDTGNTEAFF.